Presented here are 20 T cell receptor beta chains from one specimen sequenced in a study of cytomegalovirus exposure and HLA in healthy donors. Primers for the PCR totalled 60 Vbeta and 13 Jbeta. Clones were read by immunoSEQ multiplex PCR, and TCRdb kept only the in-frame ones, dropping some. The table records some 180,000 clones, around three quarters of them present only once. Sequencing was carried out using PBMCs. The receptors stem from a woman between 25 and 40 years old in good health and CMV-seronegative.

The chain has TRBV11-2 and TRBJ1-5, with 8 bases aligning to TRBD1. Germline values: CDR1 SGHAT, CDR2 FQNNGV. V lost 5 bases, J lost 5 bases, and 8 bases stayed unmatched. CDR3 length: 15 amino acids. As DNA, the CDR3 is TGTGCCAGCAGCAAGACAGGGGTAGGGGATCAGCCCCAGCATTTT. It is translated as CASSKTGVGDQPQHF.

The CDR3 here is CASSFYPRTGDYEQYF. The CDR3 nucleotides read TGTGCCAGCAGCTTTTATCCCCGAACGGGGGACTACGAGCAGTACTTC. This chain uses TRBV11-2 with TRBJ2-7; possibly TRBD2 for D (6 bases). Trimming removed 3 bases at V and 3 bases at J, with 18 bases between. The CDR3 extends over 16 amino acids. From germline, CDR1 is SGHAT and CDR2 FQNNGV.

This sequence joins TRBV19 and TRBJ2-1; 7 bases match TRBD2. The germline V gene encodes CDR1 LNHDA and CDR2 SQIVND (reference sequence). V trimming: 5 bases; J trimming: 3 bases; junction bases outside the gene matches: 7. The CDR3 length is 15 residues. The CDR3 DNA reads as TGTGCCAGTAGTGAGTGGCTAGCGGACTACAATGAGCAGTTCTTC. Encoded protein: CASSEWLADYNEQFF.

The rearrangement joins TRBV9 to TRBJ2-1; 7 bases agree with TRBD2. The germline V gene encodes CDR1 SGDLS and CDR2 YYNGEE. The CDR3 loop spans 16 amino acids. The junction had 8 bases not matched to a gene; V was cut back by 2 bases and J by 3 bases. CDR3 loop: CASSVGWGGDYNEQFF. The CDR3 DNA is TGTGCCAGCAGCGTCGGATGGGGGGGGGACTACAATGAGCAGTTCTTC. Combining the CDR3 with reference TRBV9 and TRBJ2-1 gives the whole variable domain DSGVTQTPKHLITATGQRVTLRCSPRSGDLSVYWYQQSLDQGLQFLIQYYNGEERAKGNILERFSAQQFPDLHSELNLSSLELGDSALYFCASSVGWGGDYNEQFFGPGTRLTVL.

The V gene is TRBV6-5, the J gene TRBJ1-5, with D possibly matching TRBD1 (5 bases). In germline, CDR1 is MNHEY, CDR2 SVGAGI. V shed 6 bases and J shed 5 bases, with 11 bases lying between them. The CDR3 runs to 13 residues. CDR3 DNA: TGTGCCAGCAGAGAGGCAGGGCATCAGCCCCAGCATTTT. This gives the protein CASREAGHQPQHF.

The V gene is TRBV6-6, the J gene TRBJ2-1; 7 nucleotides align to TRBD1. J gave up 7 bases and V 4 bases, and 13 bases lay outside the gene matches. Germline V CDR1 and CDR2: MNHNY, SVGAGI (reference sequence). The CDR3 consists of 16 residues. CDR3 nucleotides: TGTGCCAGCAGTTTCCCCTCGGGACAGAAAGGGAATGAGCAGTTCTTC. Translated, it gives CASSFPSGQKGNEQFF.

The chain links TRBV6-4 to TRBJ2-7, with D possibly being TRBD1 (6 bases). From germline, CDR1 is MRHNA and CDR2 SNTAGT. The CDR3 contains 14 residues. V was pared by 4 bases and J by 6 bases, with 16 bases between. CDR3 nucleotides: TGTGCCAGCAGTGCGACATCGGACAGTTCCGAGCAGTACTTC. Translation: CASSATSDSSEQYF.

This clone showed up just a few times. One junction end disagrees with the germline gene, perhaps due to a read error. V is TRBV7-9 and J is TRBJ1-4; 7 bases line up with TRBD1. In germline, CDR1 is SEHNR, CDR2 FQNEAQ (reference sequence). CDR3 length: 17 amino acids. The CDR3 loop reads CSSSQGTVRLANEKLFF. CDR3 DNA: TGTTCCAGCAGCCAGGGGACAGTTCGCCTGGCTAATGAAAAACTGTTTTTT.

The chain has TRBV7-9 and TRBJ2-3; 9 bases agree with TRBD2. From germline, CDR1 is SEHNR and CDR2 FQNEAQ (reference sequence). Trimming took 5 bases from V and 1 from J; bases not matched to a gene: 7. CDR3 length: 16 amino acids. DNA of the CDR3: TGTGCCAGCAGCACCCTGAGCGGGGGGCGCACAGATACGCAGTATTTT. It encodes CASSTLSGGRTDTQYF.

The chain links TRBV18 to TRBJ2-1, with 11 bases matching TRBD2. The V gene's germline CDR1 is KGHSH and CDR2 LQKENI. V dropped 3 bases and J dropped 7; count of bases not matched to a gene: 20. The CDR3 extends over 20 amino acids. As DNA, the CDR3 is TGTGCCAGCTCACCCCGGACTAGCGGGCCCTTAGGGGGGTCGAGTAATGAGCAGTTCTTC. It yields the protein CASSPRTSGPLGGSSNEQFF. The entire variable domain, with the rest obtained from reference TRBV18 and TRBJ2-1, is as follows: NAGVMQNPRHLVRRRGQEARLRCSPMKGHSHVYWYRQLPEEGLKFMVYLQKENIIDESGMPKERFSAEFPKEGPSILRIQQVVRGDSAAYFCASSPRTSGPLGGSSNEQFFGPGTRLTVL.

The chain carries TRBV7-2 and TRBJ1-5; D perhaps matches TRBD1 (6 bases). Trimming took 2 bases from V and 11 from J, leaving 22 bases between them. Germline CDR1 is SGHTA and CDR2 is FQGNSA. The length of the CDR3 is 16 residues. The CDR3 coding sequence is TGTGCCAGCAGCTTATCCGCAGGGGCCCCCACCGGGGCCCAGCATTTT. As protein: CASSLSAGAPTGAQHF. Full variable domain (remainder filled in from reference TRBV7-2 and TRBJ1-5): GAGVSQSPSNKVTEKGKDVELRCDPISGHTALYWYRQSLGQGLEFLIYFQGNSAPDKSGLPSDRFSAERTGGSVSTLTIQRTQQEDSAVYLCASSLSAGAPTGAQHFGDGTRLSIL.

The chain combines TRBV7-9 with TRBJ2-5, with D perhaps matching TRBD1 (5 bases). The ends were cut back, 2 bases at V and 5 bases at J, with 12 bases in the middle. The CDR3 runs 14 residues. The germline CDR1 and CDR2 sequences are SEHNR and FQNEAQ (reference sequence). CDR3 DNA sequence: TGTGCCAGCAGCTTATCAGGCAGGGTGGAGACCCAGTACTTC. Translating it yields CASSLSGRVETQYF.

CDR3 sequence reads: CASSLAGSGQGSYNEQFF. The CDR3, as DNA: TGCGCCAGCAGCTTGGCCGGGTCGGGCCAGGGCTCCTACAATGAGCAGTTCTTC. This chain links TRBV5-1 with TRBJ2-1, with D maybe TRBD1 (5 bases). The CDR3 is made up of 18 amino acids. Trimming pared 0 bases from V and 0 bases from J, leaving 16 bases between. Germline values: CDR1 SGHRS, CDR2 YFSETQ.

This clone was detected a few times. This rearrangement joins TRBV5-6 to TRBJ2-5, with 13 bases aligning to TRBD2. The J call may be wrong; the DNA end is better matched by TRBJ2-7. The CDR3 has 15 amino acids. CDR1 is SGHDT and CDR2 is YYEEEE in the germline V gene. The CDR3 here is CASSFGTSGAYEQYF. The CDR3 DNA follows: TGTGCCAGCAGCTTTGGGACTAGCGGGGCCTACGAGCAGTACTTC.

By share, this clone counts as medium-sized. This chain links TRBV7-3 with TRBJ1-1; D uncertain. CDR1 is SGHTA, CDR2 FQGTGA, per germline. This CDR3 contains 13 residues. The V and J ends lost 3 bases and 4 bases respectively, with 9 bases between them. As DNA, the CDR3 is TGTGCCAGCAGCTTGGGCCTATCCACTGAAGCTTTCTTT. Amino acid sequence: CASSLGLSTEAFF.

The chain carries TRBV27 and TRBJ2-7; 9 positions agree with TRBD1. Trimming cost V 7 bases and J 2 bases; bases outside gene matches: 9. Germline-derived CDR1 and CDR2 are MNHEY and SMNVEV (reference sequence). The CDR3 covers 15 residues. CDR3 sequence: CASTLAGTGTYEQYF. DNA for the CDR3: TGTGCCAGCACCCTCGCGGGGACAGGGACCTACGAGCAGTACTTC.

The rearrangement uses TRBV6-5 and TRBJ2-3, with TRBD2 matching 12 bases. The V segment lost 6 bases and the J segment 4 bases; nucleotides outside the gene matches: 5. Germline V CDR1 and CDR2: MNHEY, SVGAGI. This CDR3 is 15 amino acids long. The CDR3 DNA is TGTGCCAGCAGCCTTCTAGCGGGGGGGCCAGATACGCAGTATTTT. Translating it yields CASSLLAGGPDTQYF.

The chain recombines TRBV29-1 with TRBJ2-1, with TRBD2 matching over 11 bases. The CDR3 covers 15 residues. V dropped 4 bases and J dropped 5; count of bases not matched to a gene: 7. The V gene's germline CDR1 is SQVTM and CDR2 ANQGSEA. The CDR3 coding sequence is TGCAGCGTTGTGCGGGGACTAGCGGTTGACAATGAGCAGTTCTTC. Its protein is CSVVRGLAVDNEQFF.

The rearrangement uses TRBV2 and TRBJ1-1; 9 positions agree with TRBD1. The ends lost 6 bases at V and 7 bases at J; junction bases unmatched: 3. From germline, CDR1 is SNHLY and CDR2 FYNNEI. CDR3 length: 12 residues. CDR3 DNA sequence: TGTGCCAGCAGCGGGACAGGGCTTGAAGCTTTCTTT. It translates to CASSGTGLEAFF.

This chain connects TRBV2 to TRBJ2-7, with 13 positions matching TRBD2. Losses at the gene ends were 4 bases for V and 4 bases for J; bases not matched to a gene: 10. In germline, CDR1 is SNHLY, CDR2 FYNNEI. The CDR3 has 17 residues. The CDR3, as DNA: TGTGCCAGCAGTGGGGCCGGGACTAGCGGGAATGGATACGAGCAGTACTTC. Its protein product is CASSGAGTSGNGYEQYF.